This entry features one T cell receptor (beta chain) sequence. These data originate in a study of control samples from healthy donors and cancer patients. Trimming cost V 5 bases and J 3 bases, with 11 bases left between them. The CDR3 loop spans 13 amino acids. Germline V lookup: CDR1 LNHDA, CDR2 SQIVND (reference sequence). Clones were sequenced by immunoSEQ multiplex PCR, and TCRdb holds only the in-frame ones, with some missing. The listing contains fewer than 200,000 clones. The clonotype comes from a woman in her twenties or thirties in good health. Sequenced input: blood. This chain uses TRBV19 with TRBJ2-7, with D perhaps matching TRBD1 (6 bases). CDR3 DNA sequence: TGTGCCAGTAGTTGGATGGACAGCTACGAGCAGTACTTC. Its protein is CASSWMDSYEQYF.